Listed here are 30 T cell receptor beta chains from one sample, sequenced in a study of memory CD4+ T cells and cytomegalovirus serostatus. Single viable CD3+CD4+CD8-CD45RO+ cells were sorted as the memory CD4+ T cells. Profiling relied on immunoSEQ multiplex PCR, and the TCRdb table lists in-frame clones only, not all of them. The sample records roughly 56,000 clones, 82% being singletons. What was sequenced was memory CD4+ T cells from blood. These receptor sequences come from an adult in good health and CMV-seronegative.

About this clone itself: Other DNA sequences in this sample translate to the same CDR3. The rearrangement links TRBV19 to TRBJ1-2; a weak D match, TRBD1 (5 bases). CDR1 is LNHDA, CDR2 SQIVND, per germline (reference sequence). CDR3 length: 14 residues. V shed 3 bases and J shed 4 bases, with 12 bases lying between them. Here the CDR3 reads CASSIGTDVYGYTF. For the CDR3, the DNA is TGTGCCAGTAGTATTGGGACGGATGTCTATGGCTACACCTTC.

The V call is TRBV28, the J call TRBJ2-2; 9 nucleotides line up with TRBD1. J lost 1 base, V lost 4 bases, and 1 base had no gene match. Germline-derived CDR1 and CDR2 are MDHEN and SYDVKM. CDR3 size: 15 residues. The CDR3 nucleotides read TGTGCCAGCAGTTCGGACAGGGGGAACACCGGGGAGCTGTTTTTT. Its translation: CASSSDRGNTGELFF.

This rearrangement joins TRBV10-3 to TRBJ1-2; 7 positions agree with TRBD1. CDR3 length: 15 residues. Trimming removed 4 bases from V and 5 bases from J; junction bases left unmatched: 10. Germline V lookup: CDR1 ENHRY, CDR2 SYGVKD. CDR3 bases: TGTGCCATCAGTGGGGAGACAGGGAACGAGTATGGCTACACCTTC. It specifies CAISGETGNEYGYTF.

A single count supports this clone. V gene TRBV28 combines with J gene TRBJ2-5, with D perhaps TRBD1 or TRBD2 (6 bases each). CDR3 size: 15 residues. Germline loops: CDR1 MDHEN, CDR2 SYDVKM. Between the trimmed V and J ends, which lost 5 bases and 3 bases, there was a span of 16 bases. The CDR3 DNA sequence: TGTGCCAGCAGTCTCGGGTGGGGGGCTAAAGAGACCCAGTACTTC. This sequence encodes CASSLGWGAKETQYF.

The CDR3 sequence is CASSLTPGSHEQYF. CDR3 DNA sequence: TGTGCCAGCAGCTTAACCCCAGGGAGCCACGAGCAGTACTTC. The V call is TRBV7-3, the J call TRBJ2-7; D tentatively fits TRBD1 or TRBD2 (5 bases each). Germline lookup yields CDR1 SGHTA and CDR2 FQGTGA. The CDR3 totals 14 residues. The V end was cut by 0 bases, the J end by 5 bases, with 11 bases between. Filled out from reference TRBV7-3 and TRBJ2-7, the complete variable domain reads GAGVSQTPSNKVTEKGKYVELRCDPISGHTALYWYRQSLGQGPEFLIYFQGTGAADDSGLPNDRFFAVRPEGSVSTLKIQRTERGDSAVYLCASSLTPGSHEQYFGPGTRLTVT.

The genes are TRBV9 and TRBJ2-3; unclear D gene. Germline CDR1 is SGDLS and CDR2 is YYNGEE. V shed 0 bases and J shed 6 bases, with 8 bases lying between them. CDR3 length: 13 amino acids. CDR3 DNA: TGTGCCAGCAGCGTAGCTATAGAGGATACGCAGTATTTT. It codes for CASSVAIEDTQYF.

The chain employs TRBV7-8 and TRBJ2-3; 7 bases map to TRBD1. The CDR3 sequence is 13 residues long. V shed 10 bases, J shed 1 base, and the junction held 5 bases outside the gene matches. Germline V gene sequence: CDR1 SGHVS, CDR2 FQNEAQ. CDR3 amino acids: CATRTGRTDTQYF. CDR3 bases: TGTGCCACCAGGACAGGCCGCACAGATACGCAGTATTTT.

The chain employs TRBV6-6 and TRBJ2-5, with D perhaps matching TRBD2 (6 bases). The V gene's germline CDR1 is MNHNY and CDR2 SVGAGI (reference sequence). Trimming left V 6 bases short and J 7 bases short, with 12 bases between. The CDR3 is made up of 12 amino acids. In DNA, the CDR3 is TGTGCCAGCAGGGGGGGAGTGACGACCCAGTACTTC. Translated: CASRGGVTTQYF.

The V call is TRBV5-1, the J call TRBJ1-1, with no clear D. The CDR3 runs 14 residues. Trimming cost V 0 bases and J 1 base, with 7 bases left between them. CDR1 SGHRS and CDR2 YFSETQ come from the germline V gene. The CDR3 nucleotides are TGCGCCAGCAGCTTGGAAAGACCGAACACTGAAGCTTTCTTT. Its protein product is CASSLERPNTEAFF.

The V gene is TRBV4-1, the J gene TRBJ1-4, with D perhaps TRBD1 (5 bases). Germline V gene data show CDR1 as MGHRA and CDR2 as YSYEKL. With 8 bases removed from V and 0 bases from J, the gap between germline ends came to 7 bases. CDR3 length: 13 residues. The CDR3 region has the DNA TGCGCCAGCGGGGCGGCAACTAATGAAAAACTGTTTTTT. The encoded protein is CASGAATNEKLFF.

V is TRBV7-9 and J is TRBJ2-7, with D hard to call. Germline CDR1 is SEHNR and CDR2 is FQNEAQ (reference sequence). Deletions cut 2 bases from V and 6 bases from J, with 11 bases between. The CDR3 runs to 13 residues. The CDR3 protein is CASSLNAAGEQYF. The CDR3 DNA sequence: TGTGCCAGCAGCTTAAACGCGGCAGGCGAGCAGTACTTC.

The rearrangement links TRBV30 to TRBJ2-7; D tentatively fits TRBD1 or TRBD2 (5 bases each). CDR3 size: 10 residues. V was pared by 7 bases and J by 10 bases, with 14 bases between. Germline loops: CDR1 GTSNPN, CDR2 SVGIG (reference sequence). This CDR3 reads CASGTIEQYF. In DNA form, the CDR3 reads TGTGCCTCGGGGACGATCGAACAGTACTTC.

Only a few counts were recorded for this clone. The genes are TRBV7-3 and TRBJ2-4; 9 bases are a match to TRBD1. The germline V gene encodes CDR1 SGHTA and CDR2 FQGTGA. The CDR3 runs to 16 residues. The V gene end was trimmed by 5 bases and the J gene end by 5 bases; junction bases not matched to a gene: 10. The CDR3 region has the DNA TGTGCCAGCAGCCAGGGACAGGGCCTAAAGGAAAACATTCAGTACTTC. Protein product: CASSQGQGLKENIQYF.

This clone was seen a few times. The CDR3 sequence is CASRHHVATNTEAFF. The CDR3 DNA reads as TGTGCCAGCAGGCACCACGTGGCCACGAACACTGAAGCTTTCTTT. V usage is TRBV6-6 and J usage is TRBJ1-1; D is unresolved. Germline assignment: CDR1 MNHNY and CDR2 SVGAGI (reference sequence). The V gene lost 6 bases and the J gene lost 1 base, with 15 bases spanning the gap. The CDR3 loop spans 15 amino acids.

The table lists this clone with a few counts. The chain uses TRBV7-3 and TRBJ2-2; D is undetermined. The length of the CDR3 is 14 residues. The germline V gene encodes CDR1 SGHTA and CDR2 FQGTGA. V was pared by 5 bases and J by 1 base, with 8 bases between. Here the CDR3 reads CASSHDLNTGELFF. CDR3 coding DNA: TGTGCCAGCAGCCATGACCTGAACACCGGGGAGCTGTTTTTT.

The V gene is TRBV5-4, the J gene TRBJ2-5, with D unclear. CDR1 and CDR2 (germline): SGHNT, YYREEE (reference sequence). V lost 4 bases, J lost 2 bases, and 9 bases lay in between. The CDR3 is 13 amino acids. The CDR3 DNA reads TGTGCCAGCAGCAATGGACGACAAGAGACCCAGTACTTC. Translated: CASSNGRQETQYF.

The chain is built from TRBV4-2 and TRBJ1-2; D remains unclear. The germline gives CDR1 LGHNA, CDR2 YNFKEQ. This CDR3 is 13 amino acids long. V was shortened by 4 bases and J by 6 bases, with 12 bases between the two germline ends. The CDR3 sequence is CASSPQGRDGYTF. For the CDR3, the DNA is TGTGCCAGCAGCCCCCAAGGGAGGGATGGCTACACCTTC.

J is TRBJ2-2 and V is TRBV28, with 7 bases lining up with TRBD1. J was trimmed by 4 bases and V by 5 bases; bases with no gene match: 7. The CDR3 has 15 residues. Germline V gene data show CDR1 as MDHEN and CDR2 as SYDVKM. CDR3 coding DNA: TGTGCCAGCAGTAAGGGGGACAGCTTCACCGGGGAGCTGTTTTTT. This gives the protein CASSKGDSFTGELFF.

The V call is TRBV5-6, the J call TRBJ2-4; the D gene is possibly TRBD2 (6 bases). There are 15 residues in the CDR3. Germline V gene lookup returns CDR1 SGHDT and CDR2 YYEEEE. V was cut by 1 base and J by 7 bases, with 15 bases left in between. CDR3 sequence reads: CASSLRAGGANIQYF. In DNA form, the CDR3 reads TGTGCCAGCAGCTTGAGGGCCGGGGGTGCGAACATTCAGTACTTC.

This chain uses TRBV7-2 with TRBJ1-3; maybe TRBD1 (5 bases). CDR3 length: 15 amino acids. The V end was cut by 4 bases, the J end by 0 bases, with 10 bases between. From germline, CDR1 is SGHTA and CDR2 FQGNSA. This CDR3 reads CASSSRGPSGNTIYF. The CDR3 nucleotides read TGTGCCAGCAGCTCTCGGGGACCCTCTGGAAACACCATATATTTT.

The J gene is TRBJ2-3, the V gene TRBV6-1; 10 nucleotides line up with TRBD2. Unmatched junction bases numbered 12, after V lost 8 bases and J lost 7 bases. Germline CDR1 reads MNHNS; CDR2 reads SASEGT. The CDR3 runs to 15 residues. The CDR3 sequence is CASSLLAGAFHTQYF. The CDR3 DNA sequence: TGTGCCAGCTCACTCCTAGCGGGGGCATTCCATACGCAGTATTTT.

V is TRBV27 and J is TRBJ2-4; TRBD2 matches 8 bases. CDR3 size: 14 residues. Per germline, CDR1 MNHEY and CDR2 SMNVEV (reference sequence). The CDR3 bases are TGTGCGCGGGCCGGCGGGGGGCCCAAAAACATTCAGTACTTC. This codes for CARAGGGPKNIQYF.

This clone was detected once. The CDR3 spells CASSTPGLAPYEQYF. Here the CDR3 DNA reads TGTGCCAGTAGTACTCCGGGACTAGCGCCCTACGAGCAGTACTTC. This sequence joins TRBV19 and TRBJ2-7; 10 bases agree with TRBD2. The ends lost 4 bases at V and 2 bases at J; junction bases unmatched: 5. The CDR3 loop spans 15 amino acids. Germline values: CDR1 LNHDA, CDR2 SQIVND (reference sequence). The whole variable domain, filled in from reference TRBV19 and TRBJ2-7, reads DGGITQSPKYLFRKEGQNVTLSCEQNLNHDAMYWYRQDPGQGLRLIYYSQIVNDFQKGDIAEGYSVSREKKESFPLTVTSAQKNPTAFYLCASSTPGLAPYEQYFGPGTRLTVT.

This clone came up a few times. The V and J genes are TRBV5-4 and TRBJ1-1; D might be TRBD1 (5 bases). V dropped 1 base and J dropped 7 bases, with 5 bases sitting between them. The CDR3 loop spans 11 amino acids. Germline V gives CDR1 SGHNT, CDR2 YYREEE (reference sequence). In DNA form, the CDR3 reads TGTGCCAGCAGCTTGAGGGGTGAAGCTTTCTTT. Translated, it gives CASSLRGEAFF.

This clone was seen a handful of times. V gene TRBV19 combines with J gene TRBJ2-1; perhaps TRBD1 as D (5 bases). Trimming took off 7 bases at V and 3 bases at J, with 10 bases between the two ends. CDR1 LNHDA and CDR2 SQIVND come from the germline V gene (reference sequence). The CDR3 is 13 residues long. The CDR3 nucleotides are TGTGCCAGTACACAGACAGTCTACAATGAGCAGTTCTTC. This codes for CASTQTVYNEQFF.

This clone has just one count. The DNA of the CDR3 is TGTGCCAGCAGCCCCCCTCGGGGCTATGGAAACACCATATATTTT. Translated, it gives CASSPPRGYGNTIYF. This chain joins TRBV7-9 and TRBJ1-3; TRBD1 is a possible D gene (5 bases). CDR3 length equals 15 residues. V lost 5 bases and J lost 3, with 14 bases in between. CDR1 and CDR2 (germline): SEHNR, FQNEAQ (reference sequence).

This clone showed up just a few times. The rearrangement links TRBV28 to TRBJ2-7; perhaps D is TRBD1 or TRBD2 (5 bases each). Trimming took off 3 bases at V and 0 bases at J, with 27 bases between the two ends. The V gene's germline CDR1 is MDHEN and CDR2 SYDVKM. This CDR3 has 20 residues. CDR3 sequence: CASSFLLSGLAGSSSYEQYF. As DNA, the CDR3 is TGTGCCAGCAGTTTCCTTCTTTCAGGGTTGGCGGGTTCGAGCTCCTACGAGCAGTACTTC.

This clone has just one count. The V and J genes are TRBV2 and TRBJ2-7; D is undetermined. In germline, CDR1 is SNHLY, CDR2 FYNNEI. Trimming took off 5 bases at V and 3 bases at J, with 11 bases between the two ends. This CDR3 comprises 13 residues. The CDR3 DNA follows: TGTGCCAGCAGTTCTGTAGGCCTCTACGAGCAGTACTTC. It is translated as CASSSVGLYEQYF.

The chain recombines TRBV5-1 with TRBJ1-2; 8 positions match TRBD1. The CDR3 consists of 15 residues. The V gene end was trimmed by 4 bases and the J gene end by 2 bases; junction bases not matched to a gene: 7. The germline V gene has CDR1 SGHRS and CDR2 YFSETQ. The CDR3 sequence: CASSDPGGANYGYTF. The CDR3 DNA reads TGCGCCAGCAGCGATCCAGGGGGCGCGAACTATGGCTACACCTTC. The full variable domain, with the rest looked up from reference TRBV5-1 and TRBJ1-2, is KAGVTQTPRYLIKTRGQQVTLSCSPISGHRSVSWYQQTPGQGLQFLFEYFSETQRNKGNFPGRFSGRQFSNSRSEMNVSTLELGDSALYLCASSDPGGANYGYTFGSGTRLTVV.

CDR3 sequence reads: CASQVAVSLNSPLHF. For the CDR3, the DNA is TGTGCCAGCCAGGTGGCGGTCTCCCTTAATTCACCCCTCCACTTT. The chain has TRBV5-5 and TRBJ1-6; no firm D call. CDR3 length: 15 residues. The ends were cut back, 7 bases at V and 6 bases at J, with 17 bases in the middle. CDR1 SGHKS and CDR2 YYEKEE come from the germline V gene (reference sequence).